Below are 7 T cell receptor beta chains sequenced from a single sample in a study of T cell repertoires and HLA-DP antigens. Repertoires were generated with immunoSEQ multiplex PCR, while TCRdb's copy carries only in-frame clones and drops some. The sample lists approximately 100,000 clones; about 89% were seen once. Their cognate antigens are unknown. Sequenced material: CD4+ T cells from PBMCs. These receptors originate from a man aged 45-60 years in good health and CMV-seronegative.

CDR3 sequence: CASSQVSGSSGNTIYF. The CDR3 coding sequence is TGCGCCAGCAGCCAAGTTAGCGGCAGCTCTGGAAACACCATATATTTT. This chain links TRBV4-3 with TRBJ1-3; D ambiguous. Germline V lookup: CDR1 LGHNA, CDR2 YSLEER. This CDR3 has 16 residues. Trimming removed 1 base from V and 0 bases from J, with 10 bases in between.

The rearrangement joins TRBV7-8 to TRBJ2-7; D gene unclear. The CDR3 is 14 amino acids. V lost 1 base to trimming and J lost 2 bases, with 9 bases between them. Germline values: CDR1 SGHVS, CDR2 FQNEAQ. In DNA, the CDR3 is TGTGCCAGCAGCTTAGATTCCCCGACCTACGAGCAGTACTTC. It yields the protein CASSLDSPTYEQYF. The full variable domain, its missing parts supplied by reference TRBV7-8 and TRBJ2-7, is GAGVSQSPRYKVAKRGQDVALRCDPISGHVSLFWYQQALGQGPEFLTYFQNEAQLDKSGLPSDRFFAERPEGSVSTLKIQRTQQEDSAVYLCASSLDSPTYEQYFGPGTRLTVT.

The rearrangement joins TRBV7-2 to TRBJ2-5; 7 nucleotides agree with TRBD1. Unmatched junction bases numbered 7, after V lost 4 bases and J lost 2 bases. Germline values: CDR1 SGHTA, CDR2 FQGNSA. This CDR3 comprises 15 residues. The CDR3 region is CASSSGQQSQETQYF. DNA for the CDR3: TGTGCCAGCAGCTCGGGACAGCAGAGTCAAGAGACCCAGTACTTC.

This chain connects TRBV6-6 to TRBJ2-7; D is possibly TRBD2 (7 bases). Germline V gene sequence: CDR1 MNHNY, CDR2 SVGAGI (reference sequence). V was clipped by 6 bases and J by 4 bases, with 16 bases between them. This CDR3 spans 14 amino acids. The CDR3 is CASRGGGERYEQYF. DNA for the CDR3: TGTGCCAGCAGAGGAGGGGGGGAGCGATACGAGCAGTACTTC.

The chain joins TRBV5-4 to TRBJ2-5; D remains ambiguous. There are 13 residues in the CDR3. V was clipped by 0 bases and J by 1 base, with 4 bases between them. CDR1 is SGHNT, CDR2 YYREEE, per germline (reference sequence). The CDR3 DNA is TGTGCCAGCAGCTTGGTCGGCCAAGAGACCCAGTACTTC. It codes for CASSLVGQETQYF.

The gene calls are TRBV27 and TRBJ2-7; 7 bases are shared with TRBD1. Trimming took 5 bases from V and 7 from J; bases not matched to a gene: 17. The length of the CDR3 is 16 residues. Germline-derived CDR1 and CDR2 are MNHEY and SMNVEV (reference sequence). The CDR3 sequence is CASSDPRGRERYEQYF. The CDR3 DNA is TGTGCCAGCAGTGACCCAAGGGGGCGAGAGCGCTATGAGCAGTACTTC.

As concerns this clone: Relative to the germline gene, one junction end is altered; a read error may explain this. The chain is built from TRBV7-7 and TRBJ2-5; 7 nucleotides agree with TRBD1. This CDR3 contains 14 residues. Germline V gene lookup returns CDR1 SSHAT and CDR2 FNYEAQ (reference sequence). Here the CDR3 DNA reads TGTGCTAGCAGCTTGGCGACAGGGCTAGAGACCCAGTACTTC. Amino acid sequence: CASSLATGLETQYF.